These 6 T cell receptor beta chains were all obtained from the same sample, sequenced in a study of blood T cell repertoires in COVID-19. Sequenced by immunoSEQ multiplex PCR; TCRdb stores in-frame clones only, minus some. The top ten hold roughly 48% of the sample, which has tens of thousands of clones, around 81% seen once. The specimen was peripheral blood. Receptor source: a woman older than 75 with acute or convalescent COVID-19.

CDR3 amino acids: CASRATGPEAFF. In DNA, the CDR3 is TGTGCCAGTAGAGCCACAGGCCCTGAAGCTTTCTTT. The chain couples TRBV19 to TRBJ1-1, with D possibly being TRBD1 (5 bases). Germline V gives CDR1 LNHDA, CDR2 SQIVND (reference sequence). This CDR3 has 12 residues. Trimming pared 6 bases from V and 6 bases from J, leaving 11 bases between.

V gene TRBV4-1 combines with J gene TRBJ1-2, with D unclear. The CDR3 is 16 amino acids. CDR1 is MGHRA and CDR2 is YSYEKL in the germline V gene. Trimming cost V 0 bases and J 7 bases, with 18 bases left between them. CDR3 sequence: CASSQEGMGGKSGYTF. CDR3 sequence (DNA): TGCGCCAGCAGCCAAGAAGGAATGGGAGGGAAAAGTGGCTACACCTTC.

This chain connects TRBV6-5 to TRBJ1-1; D is unclear. Trimming removed 2 bases at V and 4 bases at J, with 14 bases between. Germline-derived CDR1 and CDR2 are MNHEY and SVGAGI. This CDR3 has 15 amino acids. The CDR3 spells CASSYGRGSGTEAFF. DNA for the CDR3: TGTGCCAGCAGTTACGGCCGGGGATCCGGCACTGAAGCTTTCTTT.

The chain employs TRBV19 and TRBJ2-5; D might be TRBD2 (5 bases). The CDR3 is made up of 13 amino acids. From germline, CDR1 is LNHDA and CDR2 SQIVND (reference sequence). V lost 5 bases and J lost 5, with 12 bases in between. The CDR3 coding sequence is TGTGCCAGTAGTCTACTAGTGTGGGAGACCCAGTACTTC. Protein: CASSLLVWETQYF.

The chain has TRBV19 and TRBJ1-3; D uncertain. The V and J ends lost 6 bases and 0 bases respectively, with 9 bases between them. Germline loops: CDR1 LNHDA, CDR2 SQIVND (reference sequence). The CDR3 sequence is 14 residues long. CDR3 in DNA: TGTGCCAGTAGCCTACTCGGCTCTGGAAACACCATATATTTT. Its protein is CASSLLGSGNTIYF.

DNA of the CDR3: TGTGCCAGTAGTATAGTGGGACTCGGCGGGCAGTTCTTC. Its protein product is CASSIVGLGGQFF. The chain recombines TRBV19 with TRBJ2-1, with D possibly being TRBD2 (6 bases). Trimming removed 1 base at V and 12 bases at J, with 13 bases between. Germline V lookup: CDR1 LNHDA, CDR2 SQIVND (reference sequence). CDR3 length: 13 amino acids.